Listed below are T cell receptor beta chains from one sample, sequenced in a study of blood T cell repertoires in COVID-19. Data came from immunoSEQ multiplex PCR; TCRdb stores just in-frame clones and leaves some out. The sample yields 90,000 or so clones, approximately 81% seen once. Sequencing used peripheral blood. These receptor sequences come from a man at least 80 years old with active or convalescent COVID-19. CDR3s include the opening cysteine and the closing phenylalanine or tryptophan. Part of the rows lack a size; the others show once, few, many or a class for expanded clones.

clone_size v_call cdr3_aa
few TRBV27 CASQATGADYGYTF
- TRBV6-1 CASSGWDRGLGNTIYF
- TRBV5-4 CASSDPTGGETQYF
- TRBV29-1 CSAGQGYNEQFF
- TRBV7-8 CASSLSFGSRGEQYF
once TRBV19 CASSPGLAGAYNEQFF
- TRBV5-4 CASSGLGRETQYF
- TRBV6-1 CASSVTGRRPQHF
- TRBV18 CASSLGQGVHEQYF
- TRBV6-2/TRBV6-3 CASSYSIPTGNYGYTF
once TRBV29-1 CSVAGPSGSWEQYF
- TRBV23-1 CASSPVTGALDQPQHF
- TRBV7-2 CASSRSSGNTIYF